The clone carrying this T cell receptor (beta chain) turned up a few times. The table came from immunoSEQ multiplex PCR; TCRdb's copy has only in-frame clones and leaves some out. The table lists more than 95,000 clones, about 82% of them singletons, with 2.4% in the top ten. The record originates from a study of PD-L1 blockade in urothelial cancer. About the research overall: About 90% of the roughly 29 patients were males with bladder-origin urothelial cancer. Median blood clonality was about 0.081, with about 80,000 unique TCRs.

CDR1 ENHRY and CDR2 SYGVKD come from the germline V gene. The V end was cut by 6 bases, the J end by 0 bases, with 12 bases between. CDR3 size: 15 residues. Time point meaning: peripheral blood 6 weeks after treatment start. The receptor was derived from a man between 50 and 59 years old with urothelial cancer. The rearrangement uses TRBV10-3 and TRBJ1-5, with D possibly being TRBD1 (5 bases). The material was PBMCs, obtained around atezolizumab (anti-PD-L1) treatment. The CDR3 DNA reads TGTGCCATCAGGGACACCAGATATAGCAATCAGCCCCAGCATTTT. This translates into CAIRDTRYSNQPQHF.